One and the same sample provided the 9 T cell receptor beta chains below, sequenced in a study of shared clonotypes between healthy human individuals. Sequencing used immunoSEQ multiplex PCR; TCRdb keeps in-frame clones, though not all of them. The sample records around 440,000 clones, around 77% being singletons. The sequencing sample was made of PBMCs. These receptors came from a woman aged 40 to 50 in good health. Some clones in this sample may be carry-over from other donors' samples.

The rearrangement joins TRBV18 to TRBJ2-2, with D possibly TRBD1 on 6 matching bases. The CDR3 runs 15 residues. Trimming removed 4 bases from V and 0 bases from J, with 9 bases in between. Germline CDR1 is KGHSH and CDR2 is LQKENI. Here the CDR3 reads CASSLWDTNTGELFF. CDR3 coding DNA: TGTGCCAGCTCACTTTGGGACACGAACACCGGGGAGCTGTTTTTT. The whole variable domain, filled in from reference TRBV18 and TRBJ2-2, reads NAGVMQNPRHLVRRRGQEARLRCSPMKGHSHVYWYRQLPEEGLKFMVYLQKENIIDESGMPKERFSAEFPKEGPSILRIQQVVRGDSAAYFCASSLWDTNTGELFFGEGSRLTVL.

The gene calls are TRBV30 and TRBJ2-7; no firm D call. Trimming removed 6 bases from V and 6 bases from J, with 18 bases in between. The germline V gene has CDR1 GTSNPN and CDR2 SVGIG (reference sequence). This CDR3 is 13 amino acids long. The CDR3 region has the DNA TGTGCCTGTCAGCCCGATATTTGGGGCGAGCAGTACTTC. It translates to CACQPDIWGEQYF.

The V and J genes are TRBV19 and TRBJ2-5; a possible D gene is TRBD2 (5 bases). This CDR3 is 15 amino acids long. V was pared by 2 bases and J by 5 bases, with 15 bases between. Germline CDR1 reads LNHDA; CDR2 reads SQIVND (reference sequence). The CDR3 DNA sequence: TGTGCCAGTAGTATATCCGGTGGAGGTCGGGAGACCCAGTACTTC. This codes for CASSISGGGRETQYF. Together with reference TRBV19 and TRBJ2-5, the CDR3 gives the full variable domain: DGGITQSPKYLFRKEGQNVTLSCEQNLNHDAMYWYRQDPGQGLRLIYYSQIVNDFQKGDIAEGYSVSREKKESFPLTVTSAQKNPTAFYLCASSISGGGRETQYFGPGTRLLVL.

The table lists this clone with a few counts. The V gene is TRBV9, the J gene TRBJ2-1; TRBD2 matches 7 bases. The CDR3 is 16 residues long. V shed 0 bases and J 12 bases; nucleotides not matched to a gene: 15. CDR1 and CDR2 from the germline V gene are SGDLS and YYNGEE. In DNA form, the CDR3 reads TGTGCCAGCAGCGTAGGTGAGACTAGCCCCACGCGGCGGCAGTTCTTC. It codes for CASSVGETSPTRRQFF.

Many counts were recorded for this clone. V and J are TRBV18 and TRBJ2-2, with 7 bases identical to TRBD2. The CDR3 extends over 17 amino acids. Looked up from germline, CDR1 is KGHSH and CDR2 is LQKENI. Germline trimming cut 6 bases from V and 0 bases from J; bases unmatched to any gene: 10. The CDR3 DNA is TGTGCCAGCTCGCCGACCCCTCTAGCGGCGAACACCGGGGAGCTGTTTTTT. It specifies CASSPTPLAANTGELFF.

A few counts support this clone. The chain uses TRBV11-2 and TRBJ1-5; D perhaps matches TRBD1 (6 bases). Germline CDR1 is SGHAT and CDR2 is FQNNGV. V was cut by 2 bases and J by 5 bases, with 10 bases left in between. There are 14 residues in the CDR3. Here the CDR3 DNA reads TGTGCCAGCAGCTTAAATGGACAGCATCAGCCCCAGCATTTT. Amino acids: CASSLNGQHQPQHF.

The chain recombines TRBV19 with TRBJ1-2; no clear D. Deletions cut 5 bases from V and 2 bases from J, with 12 bases between. Germline values: CDR1 LNHDA, CDR2 SQIVND (reference sequence). The CDR3 is made up of 14 amino acids. The CDR3 is CASSLGRENYGYTF. The CDR3 DNA is TGTGCCAGTAGTCTCGGACGGGAGAACTATGGCTACACCTTC.

This clone was detected only a few times. The chain links TRBV10-3 to TRBJ2-7, with 8 positions matching TRBD1. The CDR3 extends over 14 amino acids. Germline CDR1 is ENHRY and CDR2 is SYGVKD. Losses at the gene ends were 4 bases for V and 6 bases for J; bases not matched to a gene: 8. CDR3: CAISGAGGLAEQYF. In DNA form, the CDR3 reads TGTGCCATCAGTGGGGCAGGGGGCCTGGCCGAGCAGTACTTC.

The CDR3 is CASSTQPSGFYEQYF. The CDR3 DNA follows: TGTGCCAGCAGCACACAGCCCTCAGGTTTCTACGAGCAGTACTTC. The V and J genes are TRBV11-2 and TRBJ2-7; D call uncertain. The germline V gene has CDR1 SGHAT and CDR2 FQNNGV. V dropped 5 bases and J dropped 3 bases, with 17 bases sitting between them. There are 15 residues in the CDR3. The full variable domain, with the rest looked up from reference TRBV11-2 and TRBJ2-7, is EAGVAQSPRYKIIEKRQSVAFWCNPISGHATLYWYQQILGQGPKLLIQFQNNGVVDDSQLPKDRFSAERLKGVDSTLKIQPAKLEDSAVYLCASSTQPSGFYEQYFGPGTRLTVT.